These T cell receptor beta chains were read from a single sample in a study of post-analysis software for immune sequencing data. Each CDR3 protein is one row after TCRdb ran MiXCR on the PCR reads. The data show roughly 650,000 distinct CDR3 sequences, with 55% to 60% seen just once and over 9% held by the top ten. The source material was blood. The receptors shown here come from a girl between 2 and 10 years old with multiple sclerosis. The CDR3 runs from the conserved cysteine through the conserved F or W. The order of the fields is clone size, V gene, J gene, D gene, CDR3 DNA, CDR3 protein. D genes are given only for firm matches. Clone size is not always given. Where it is, it says once, few, many or a class for expanded clones.

>.|TRBV20-1|TRBJ1-2|TRBD1
TGCAGTGCCAAAACCGATGATCCTGGACAGGGGGCCTATGGCTACACCTTC
CSAKTDDPGQGAYGYTF
>few|TRBV3-1|TRBJ2-1|TRBD1
TGTGCCAGCAGACTGACAGGGAGCTCCTACAATGAGCAGTTCTTC
CASRLTGSSYNEQFF
>.|TRBV7-3|TRBJ2-7|TRBD2
TGTGCCAGCACCGTTGGGACTAGCGAGCAGTACTTC
CASTVGTSEQYF
>.|TRBV10-3|TRBJ2-2|.
TGTGCCATCAGTGAGTCCGGACGGAGTAACACCGGGGAGCTGTTTTTT
CAISESGRSNTGELFF
>once|TRBV7-6|TRBJ2-6|.
TGTGCCAGCAGCCTAGGACAGCTTAGCTCTGGGGCCAACGTCCTGACTTTC
CASSLGQLSSGANVLTF
>.|TRBV9|TRBJ2-1|.
TGTGCCAGCAGCGCCAGGCCTAACAATGAGCAGTTCTTC
CASSARPNNEQFF
>.|TRBV6-2/TRBV6-3|TRBJ1-5|.
TGTGCCAGCAGGCCTTCCCTTTGGAGCCAGCCCCAGCATTTT
CASRPSLWSQPQHF
>.|TRBV5-4|TRBJ2-1|.
TGTGCCAGCAGCTTCCGACCCCATGAGCAGTTCTTC
CASSFRPHEQFF
>.|TRBV4-1|TRBJ2-1|.
TGCGCCAGCAGCCAGCTAATTGTGGCGGAGGTCCCCTACAATGAGCAGTTCTTC
CASSQLIVAEVPYNEQFF
>.|TRBV27|TRBJ2-7|.
TGTGCCAGCAGCCGGGTAGAGGCCACCTACGAGCAGTACTTC
CASSRVEATYEQYF
>.|TRBV13|TRBJ2-3|.
TGTGCCAGCAGCCCCCCACAGGGTGGCACAGATACGCAGTATTTT
CASSPPQGGTDTQYF
>.|TRBV20-1|TRBJ1-2|TRBD1
TGCAGTGCCACACCGGGACAGCTGCTCTATGGCTACACCTTC
CSATPGQLLYGYTF
>.|TRBV18|TRBJ1-2|.
TGTGCCAGCTCACAATCAGCGGGCAGGGATTACTATGGCTACACCTTC
CASSQSAGRDYYGYTF
>.|TRBV6-2/TRBV6-3|TRBJ2-1|TRBD2
TGTGCCAGCAGTTGGGCCGGGGGGGCTGAGCAGTTCTTC
CASSWAGGAEQFF
>few|TRBV10-3|TRBJ1-2|TRBD1
TGTGCCATCAGTGAGGAAGGGACAGGGACTCATGGCTACACCTTC
CAISEEGTGTHGYTF
>.|TRBV20-1|TRBJ2-2|.
TGCAGTGCTAGAGGGTATTCGAATCCCGGGGAGCTGTTTTTT
CSARGYSNPGELFF
>.|TRBV9|TRBJ2-1|TRBD2
TGTGCCAGCAGCGTGGGTAGCGGGAGGGGCGATGAGCAGTTCTTC
CASSVGSGRGDEQFF
>few|TRBV7-8|TRBJ2-3|.
TGTGCCAGCAGCTTAGTTGGGGGGAGGGATACGCAGTATTTT
CASSLVGGRDTQYF
>few|TRBV12-3/TRBV12-4|TRBJ2-2|.
TGTGCCAGCAGTTTAGGTTCTTCCGGGGAGCTGTTTTTT
CASSLGSSGELFF
>few|TRBV27|TRBJ1-2|.
TGTGCCAGCAGTCCGCTGGGGCAGAGTGGCTACACCTTC
CASSPLGQSGYTF
>.|TRBV20-1|TRBJ2-3|TRBD2
TGCAGTGCTAGCGCCCTAGCGGGCCGCACAGATACGCAGTATTTT
CSASALAGRTDTQYF
>once|TRBV7-2|TRBJ1-4|TRBD1
TGTGCCAGCAGCCCAACCGGGACAGGGGGTGAAAAACTGTTTTTT
CASSPTGTGGEKLFF
>.|TRBV2|TRBJ2-2|.
TGTGCCAGCAGTGAAGTGGGGGGCTCGAACACCGGGGAGCTGTTTTTT
CASSEVGGSNTGELFF
>few|TRBV7-8|TRBJ2-7|TRBD2
TGTGCCAGCATCATTAGAGCGGGAGCGCCCGAGCAGTACTTC
CASIIRAGAPEQYF
>.|TRBV5-1|TRBJ2-3|.
TGCGCCAGCAGGGGGGGAGATACGCAGTATTTT
CASRGGDTQYF
>.|TRBV5-1|TRBJ2-1|TRBD1
TGCGCCAGCAGAGCCGGGACAGGGGGCATAAATGAGCAGTTCTTC
CASRAGTGGINEQFF
>few|TRBV6-2/TRBV6-3|TRBJ2-7|.
TGTGCCAGCAGACCCGCCCTCGGACATCAGGGGAACGAGCAGTACTTC
CASRPALGHQGNEQYF
>.|TRBV5-6|TRBJ2-5|.
TGTGCCAGCAGCCCTCTGAGGGGGGAGACCCAGTACTTC
CASSPLRGETQYF
>.|TRBV7-3|TRBJ2-4|TRBD2
TGTGCCAGCAGCTTGACTAGCGCGGACATTCAGTACTTC
CASSLTSADIQYF
>few|TRBV12-3/TRBV12-4|TRBJ2-1|TRBD2
TGTGCCAGCAGTTTAGCTAGTAGCGGGGCTAGGTATGAGCAGTTCTTC
CASSLASSGARYEQFF
>few|TRBV11-2|TRBJ2-7|TRBD1
TGTGCCAGCAGCTTCATATCGGGACAGGGGGGGTATCAGTACTTC
CASSFISGQGGYQYF
>.|TRBV20-1|TRBJ2-3|TRBD1
TGCAGTGCCGCCGTGACAGGGATTCGGACAGATACGCAGTATTTT
CSAAVTGIRTDTQYF
>.|TRBV12-3/TRBV12-4|TRBJ1-6|TRBD1
TGTGCCGGCAGTTTAGGGGACAGGCCCCTCCACTTT
CAGSLGDRPLHF
>few|TRBV12-3/TRBV12-4|TRBJ2-1|TRBD2
TGTGCCAGCAGTTTCTCTAGCGGGGGTTACAATGAGCAGTTCTTC
CASSFSSGGYNEQFF
>.|TRBV29-1|TRBJ2-7|.
TGCAGCGTTGGCAGGAGGGGGAGCTCCTACGAGCAGTACTTC
CSVGRRGSSYEQYF
>few|TRBV20-1|TRBJ2-3|.
TGCAGTGCTAGAGTTGCGGGGCCGCGGGTTTCGGTAGATACGCAGTATTTT
CSARVAGPRVSVDTQYF
>.|TRBV20-1|TRBJ2-5|.
TGCAGTGCTAGAAAGGGGTGGGGGGCTTGGGAGACCCAGTACTTC
CSARKGWGAWETQYF
>.|TRBV7-9|TRBJ2-3|.
TGTGCCAGCAGCTCGGGGGGCACACCTAGCACAGATACGCAGTATTTT
CASSSGGTPSTDTQYF
>.|TRBV3-1|TRBJ2-7|.
TGTGCCAGCAGCCAAGGATCGTCCGAGCAGTACTTC
CASSQGSSEQYF
>.|TRBV4-1|TRBJ2-3|.
TGCGCCAGCAGCCAAGAAGGTTTTAGGAGTGAGGGGGTGGATACGCAGTATTTT
CASSQEGFRSEGVDTQYF
>few|TRBV7-2|TRBJ2-7|TRBD2
TGTGCCAGCAGCTTAGAACTAGCGGGGATCTACGAGCAGTACTTC
CASSLELAGIYEQYF
>.|TRBV12-3/TRBV12-4|TRBJ2-7|.
TGTGCCAGCAGCCTCCGGGACACCGGCTCCTACGAGCAGTACTTC
CASSLRDTGSYEQYF
>few|TRBV29-1|TRBJ2-7|TRBD1
TGCAGCGTTCGGACAGGGACCAACCACGAGCAGTACTTC
CSVRTGTNHEQYF
>.|TRBV29-1|TRBJ2-3|.
TGCAGCGTTCGCCGGGTCTTCACAGATACGCAGTATTTT
CSVRRVFTDTQYF
>few|TRBV29-1|TRBJ2-5|.
TGCAGCGTTGCCCAAGGGACCCAGTACTTC
CSVAQGTQYF